The 22 T cell receptor beta chains below were found in one sample sequenced in a study of early T cells in non-severe SARS-CoV-2 infection (dated by TCRdb to about 2021). Library generation was performed with 5' RACE. For sequencing, a NextSeq 500 was employed. TCRdb itself trimmed the public reads at Q25 with fastp, ran MiXCR and retained productive beta chains. Rows merge per CDR3 protein into single entries with the most common DNA and genes. This sample lists roughly 93,000 distinct CDR3 sequences; 8% to 13% were detected once. The top ten hold approximately 5.3% of the sample. The specimen sequenced was whole blood. Source of these receptors: an adult who was a healthcare worker with PCR-confirmed SARS-CoV-2 infection or an uninfected control (not recorded which).

The chain combines TRBV4-1 with TRBJ1-4; the D gene is possibly TRBD1 (5 bases). With 3 bases removed from V and 7 bases from J, the gap between germline ends came to 15 bases. Germline lookup yields CDR1 MGHRA and CDR2 YSYEKL. There are 15 residues in the CDR3. The CDR3 region is CASSHSPGLIEKLFF. As DNA, the CDR3 is TGCGCCAGCAGCCATTCTCCGGGGCTAATTGAAAAACTGTTTTTT.

The table lists this clonotype with many counts. The gene calls are TRBV25-1 and TRBJ2-7, with 11 bases aligning to TRBD2. Germline-derived CDR1 and CDR2 are MGHDK and SYGVNS. Trimming cost V 5 bases and J 3 bases; bases outside gene matches: 6. This CDR3 has 15 residues. CDR3 in DNA: TGTGCCAGCAGTTTTATGACTAGCGGGAACTACGAGCAGTACTTC. It translates to CASSFMTSGNYEQYF.

The sample holds many counts of this clonotype. The chain couples TRBV5-1 to TRBJ1-1, with 7 bases lining up with TRBD1. The trim removed 4 bases at V and 13 bases at J, leaving 19 bases unmatched. The CDR3 consists of 15 residues. Germline V lookup: CDR1 SGHRS, CDR2 YFSETQ. The CDR3 loop is CASSPDPGTARSGFF. In nucleotides, the CDR3 is TGCGCCAGCAGCCCGGACCCAGGGACAGCTCGAAGTGGTTTCTTT.

This clonotype was counted at least ten times. The CDR3 reads CASSSTRQGADGYGYTF. The CDR3 DNA follows: TGTGCCAGCAGTTCGACAAGACAGGGGGCGGACGGCTATGGCTACACCTTC. V and J are TRBV12-3 or TRBV12-4 and TRBJ1-2; 10 nucleotides align to TRBD1. After removal of 4 bases from V and 4 bases from J, the junction contained 12 bases not matched to a gene. The CDR3 length is 17 residues.

The V gene is TRBV9, the J gene TRBJ2-1; possibly TRBD1 or TRBD2 for D (6 bases each). CDR3 size: 16 residues. Trimming took off 0 bases at V and 0 bases at J, with 10 bases between the two ends. Germline V gene lookup returns CDR1 SGDLS and CDR2 YYNGEE. CDR3 amino acids: CASSVAGASSYNEQFF. CDR3 coding DNA: TGTGCCAGCAGCGTAGCGGGGGCAAGCTCCTACAATGAGCAGTTCTTC.

This clonotype occurred many times. The V gene is TRBV5-4, the J gene TRBJ1-6; D is perhaps TRBD1 (6 bases). V was clipped by 4 bases and J by 7 bases, with 15 bases between them. CDR1 SGHNT and CDR2 YYREEE come from the germline V gene (reference sequence). This CDR3 comprises 15 residues. This CDR3 reads CASSPRDRPNSPLHF. CDR3 nucleotide sequence: TGTGCCAGCAGCCCCCGAGACAGGCCAAATTCACCCCTCCACTTT.

The chain joins TRBV5-1 to TRBJ1-2; maybe TRBD1 (5 bases). Germline V lookup: CDR1 SGHRS, CDR2 YFSETQ. The CDR3 spans 14 residues. Trimming shortened V by 4 bases and J by 6 bases, and 16 bases separated the two germline ends. CDR3 amino acids: CASSREGRSDGYTF. Written as DNA, the CDR3 is TGCGCCAGCAGCCGTGAGGGACGGTCAGATGGCTACACCTTC.

This clonotype was seen a handful of times. V is TRBV9 and J is TRBJ2-2; unclear D gene. Germline-derived CDR1 and CDR2 are SGDLS and YYNGEE. The CDR3 runs to 12 residues. V lost 0 bases, J lost 6 bases, and 3 bases lay in between. Here the CDR3 DNA reads TGTGCCAGCAGCGTAGAGCCCGGGGAGCTGTTTTTT. Its protein product is CASSVEPGELFF.

This clonotype was found many times. The chain is built from TRBV5-8 and TRBJ2-5; 9 nucleotides line up with TRBD1. This CDR3 comprises 15 residues. Trimming removed 3 bases from V and 3 bases from J; junction bases left unmatched: 6. Looked up from germline, CDR1 is SGHTS and CDR2 is YDEGEE. For the CDR3, the DNA is TGTGCCAGCAGCTCTGGACAGGGGAGGAAAGAGACCCAGTACTTC. Its translation: CASSSGQGRKETQYF.

The rearrangement joins TRBV20-1 to TRBJ2-4; D remains unclear. Trimming pared 2 bases from V and 8 bases from J, leaving 16 bases between. Per germline, CDR1 DFQATT and CDR2 SNEGSKA (reference sequence). The CDR3 loop spans 14 amino acids. Here the CDR3 reads CSARISGRRDIQYF. Written as DNA, the CDR3 is TGCAGTGCTAGAATTTCTGGACGTAGGGACATTCAGTACTTC.

In the case of this clonotype: At one end, the junction sequence differs from germline, possibly due to a read error. The V and J genes are TRBV20-1 and TRBJ2-2, with TRBD1 matching 8 bases. Germline V gives CDR1 DFQATT, CDR2 SNEGSKA (reference sequence). CDR3 size: 15 residues. CDR3 DNA sequence: TGCAGTGCTACACCATACCGGACAGGGTCCGGGGAGCTGCTTTTT. This encodes CSATPYRTGSGELLF.

The chain joins TRBV5-1 to TRBJ2-1; the match to TRBD2 covers 10 bases. The CDR3 length is 16 residues. Germline assignment: CDR1 SGHRS and CDR2 YFSETQ. J was trimmed by 4 bases and V by 4 bases; bases with no gene match: 8. CDR3 loop: CASSEPSGSSYNEQFF. CDR3 DNA: TGCGCCAGCAGCGAACCTAGCGGGAGTAGTTACAATGAGCAGTTCTTC.

This clonotype was detected only a few times. The chain combines TRBV2 with TRBJ1-1; 10 bases are shared with TRBD1. J lost 8 bases, V lost 8 bases, and 11 bases had no gene match. CDR3 length: 14 residues. In germline, CDR1 is SNHLY, CDR2 FYNNEI. CDR3: CASRRGQGTSEAFF. The CDR3 nucleotides are TGTGCCAGCCGCCGGGGACAGGGGACTTCGGAAGCTTTCTTT.

Many counts were recorded for this clonotype. This chain joins TRBV20-1 and TRBJ2-7, with D unresolved. This CDR3 comprises 12 residues. V lost 1 base, J lost 2 bases, and 6 bases lay in between. CDR1 and CDR2 (germline): DFQATT, SNEGSKA (reference sequence). CDR3 nucleotides: TGCAGTGCTAGAGGCCAACCCTACGAGCAGTACTTC. Amino acid sequence: CSARGQPYEQYF.

In DNA form, the CDR3 reads TGTGCCAGCAGCTTGTTTTCGGCCTCGGGACAGCACTACGAGCAGTACTTC. It is translated as CASSLFSASGQHYEQYF. This chain connects TRBV5-4 to TRBJ2-7, with 7 bases matching TRBD1. This CDR3 spans 17 amino acids. Germline V gives CDR1 SGHNT, CDR2 YYREEE (reference sequence). V trimming: 1 base; J trimming: 3 bases; junction bases outside the gene matches: 13.

There are a few counts of this clonotype. The chain is built from TRBV2 and TRBJ1-2, with D hard to call. In germline, CDR1 is SNHLY, CDR2 FYNNEI. The CDR3 totals 13 residues. The germline V and J ends were trimmed by 6 bases and 4 bases, with 12 bases remaining between them. The DNA of the CDR3 is TGTGCCAGCAGCGGGTCTCAGATCTATGGCTACACCTTC. Residues: CASSGSQIYGYTF. Combining the CDR3 with reference TRBV2 and TRBJ1-2 gives the whole variable domain EPEVTQTPSHQVTQMGQEVILRCVPISNHLYFYWYRQILGQKVEFLVSFYNNEISEKSEIFDDQFSVERPDGSNFTLKIRSTKLEDSAMYFCASSGSQIYGYTFGSGTRLTVV.

This clonotype was counted many times. The chain is built from TRBV28 and TRBJ1-5, with D tentatively TRBD1 (6 bases). The CDR3 length is 12 residues. Germline CDR1 reads MDHEN; CDR2 reads SYDVKM. Trimming shortened V by 5 bases and J by 7 bases, and 9 bases separated the two germline ends. CDR3 amino acids: CASSQGRQPQHF. CDR3 nucleotides: TGTGCCAGCAGTCAGGGGCGGCAGCCCCAGCATTTT.

This clonotype has ten or more counts. The chain carries TRBV5-1 and TRBJ1-6; 8 bases map to TRBD1. Germline CDR1 reads SGHRS; CDR2 reads YFSETQ. V lost 6 bases, J lost 6 bases, and 11 bases stayed unmatched. This CDR3 region has 16 residues. CDR3: CASTLVPGQVNSPLHF. CDR3 in DNA: TGCGCCAGCACACTAGTTCCGGGACAGGTTAATTCACCCCTCCACTTT.

This clonotype appeared many times. The chain recombines TRBV6-1 with TRBJ1-1, with D possibly being TRBD1 (6 bases). The CDR3 extends over 15 amino acids. Between the trimmed V and J ends, which lost 4 bases and 4 bases, there was a span of 16 bases. The germline V gene encodes CDR1 MNHNS and CDR2 SASEGT. This CDR3 reads CASSVHPRGPTEAFF. CDR3 nucleotide sequence: TGTGCCAGCAGTGTTCATCCCCGGGGGCCCACTGAAGCTTTCTTT.

The chain couples TRBV7-6 to TRBJ2-3; no clear D. V lost 0 bases, J lost 2 bases, and 6 bases lay in between. Germline-derived CDR1 and CDR2 are SGHVS and FNYEAQ. This CDR3 is 14 amino acids long. The CDR3 coding sequence is TGTGCCAGCAGCTTAGCACTTCTCACAGATACGCAGTATTTT. This gives the protein CASSLALLTDTQYF.

The rearrangement links TRBV30 to TRBJ1-4; D remains ambiguous. This CDR3 has 10 residues. Deletions cut 3 bases from V and 8 bases from J, with 4 bases between. CDR1 is GTSNPN and CDR2 is SVGIG in the germline V gene (reference sequence). The CDR3 sequence: CAWRQEKLFF. The CDR3 DNA reads TGTGCCTGGAGACAGGAAAAACTGTTTTTT.

CDR3 protein: CASSRTGSGYGYTF. The CDR3 coding sequence is TGTGCCAGCAGTAGGACAGGATCGGGTTATGGCTACACCTTC. This chain uses TRBV27 with TRBJ1-2, with TRBD1 matching over 7 bases. V was pared by 5 bases and J by 5 bases, with 8 bases of the junction left unmatched. Germline CDR1 is MNHEY and CDR2 is SMNVEV (reference sequence). The length of the CDR3 is 14 residues.